This T cell receptor (beta chain) was sequenced in a study of cytomegalovirus exposure and HLA in healthy donors. The study ran its PCR with 60 Vbeta and 13 Jbeta primers. The protocol was immunoSEQ multiplex PCR, while the TCRdb copy is restricted to in-frame clones and leaves out a portion. The sample contains fewer than 150,000 clones, under 80% of which appear only once. General study points: The study flagged some 170 TCR beta chains as cytomegalovirus-associated. Rarity marked most TCR sequences, yet some public TCRs occurred in many donors. Compared with the approximately 680-donor mean, an Asian-associated ancestry cluster reportedly had fewer N-insertions, according to a later analysis. Productive rates of about 90% or about 30% were seen for most TCR beta V segments in an earlier analysis.

Germline loops: CDR1 SQVTM, CDR2 ANQGSEA. V lost 8 bases and J 2 bases, leaving 15 bases between the germline ends. The CDR3 loop spans 13 amino acids. On this clone: What it recognizes is unknown.

The TCR originated in a male donor in good health and CMV-seronegative. J is TRBJ1-2 and V is TRBV29-1; possibly TRBD1 for D (6 bases). Sequencing input: PBMCs. The DNA for the CDR3 is TGCAGCATGCGGACAGAGGGCAACTATGGCTACACCTTC. It codes for CSMRTEGNYGYTF.